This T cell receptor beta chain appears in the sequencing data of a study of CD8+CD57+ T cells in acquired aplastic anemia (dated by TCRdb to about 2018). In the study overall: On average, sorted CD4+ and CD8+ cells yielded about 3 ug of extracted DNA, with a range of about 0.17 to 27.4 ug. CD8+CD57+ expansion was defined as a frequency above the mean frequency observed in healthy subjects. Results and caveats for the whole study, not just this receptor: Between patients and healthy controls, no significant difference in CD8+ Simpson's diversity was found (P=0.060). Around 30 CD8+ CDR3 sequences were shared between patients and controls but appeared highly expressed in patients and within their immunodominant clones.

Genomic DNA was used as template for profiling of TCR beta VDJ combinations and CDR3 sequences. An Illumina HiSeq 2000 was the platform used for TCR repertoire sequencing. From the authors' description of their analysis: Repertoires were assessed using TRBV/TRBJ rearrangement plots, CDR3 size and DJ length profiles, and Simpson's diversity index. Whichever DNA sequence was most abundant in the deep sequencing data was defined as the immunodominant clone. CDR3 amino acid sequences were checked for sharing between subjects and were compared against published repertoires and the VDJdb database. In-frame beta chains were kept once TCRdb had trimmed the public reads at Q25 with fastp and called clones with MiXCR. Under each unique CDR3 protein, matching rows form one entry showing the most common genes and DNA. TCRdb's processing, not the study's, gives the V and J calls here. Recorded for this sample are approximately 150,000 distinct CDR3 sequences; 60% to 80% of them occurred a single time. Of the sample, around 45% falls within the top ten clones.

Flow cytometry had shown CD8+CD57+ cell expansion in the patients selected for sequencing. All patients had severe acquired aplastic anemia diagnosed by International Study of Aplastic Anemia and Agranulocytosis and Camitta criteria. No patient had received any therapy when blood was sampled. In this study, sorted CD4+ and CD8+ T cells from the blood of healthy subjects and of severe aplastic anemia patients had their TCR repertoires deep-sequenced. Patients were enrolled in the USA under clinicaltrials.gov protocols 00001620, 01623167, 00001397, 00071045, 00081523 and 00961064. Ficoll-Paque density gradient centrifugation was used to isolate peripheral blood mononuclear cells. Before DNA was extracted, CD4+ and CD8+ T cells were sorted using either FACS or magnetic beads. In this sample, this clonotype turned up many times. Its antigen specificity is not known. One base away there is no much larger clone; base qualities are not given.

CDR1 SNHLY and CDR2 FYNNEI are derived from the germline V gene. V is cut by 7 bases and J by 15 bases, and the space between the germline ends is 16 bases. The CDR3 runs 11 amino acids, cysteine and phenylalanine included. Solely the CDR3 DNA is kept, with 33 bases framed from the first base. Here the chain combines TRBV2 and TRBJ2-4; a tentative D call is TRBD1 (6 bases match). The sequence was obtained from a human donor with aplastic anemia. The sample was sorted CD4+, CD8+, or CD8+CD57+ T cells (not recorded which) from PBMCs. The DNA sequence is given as TGTGCCAGCAAGGTGGGGGCAGTTCGGTACTTC. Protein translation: CASKVGAVRYF.